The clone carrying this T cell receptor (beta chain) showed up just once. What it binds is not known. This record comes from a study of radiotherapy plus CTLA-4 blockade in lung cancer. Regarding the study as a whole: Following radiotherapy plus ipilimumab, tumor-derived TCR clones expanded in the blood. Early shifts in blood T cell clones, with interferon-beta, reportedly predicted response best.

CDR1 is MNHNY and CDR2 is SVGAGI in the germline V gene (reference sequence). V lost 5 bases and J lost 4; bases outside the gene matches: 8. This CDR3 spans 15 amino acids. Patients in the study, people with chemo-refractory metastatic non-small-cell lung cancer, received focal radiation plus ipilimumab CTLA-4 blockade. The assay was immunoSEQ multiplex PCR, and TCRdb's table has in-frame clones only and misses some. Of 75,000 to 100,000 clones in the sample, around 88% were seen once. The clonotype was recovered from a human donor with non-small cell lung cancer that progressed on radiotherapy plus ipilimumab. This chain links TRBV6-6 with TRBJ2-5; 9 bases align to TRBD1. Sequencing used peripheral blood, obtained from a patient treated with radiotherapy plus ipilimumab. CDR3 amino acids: CASSNPGQGIETQYF. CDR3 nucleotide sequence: TGTGCCAGCAGTAACCCCGGACAGGGGATAGAGACCCAGTACTTC.